These 28 T cell receptor beta chains originate from one sample sequenced in a study of blood T cell repertoires in COVID-19. Clones were read by immunoSEQ multiplex PCR, and TCRdb kept only the in-frame ones, dropping some. The sample records 70,000 to 90,000 clones, approximately 86% being singletons. Sequenced material: peripheral blood. The receptors here all came from a man aged 55 to 70 with acute or convalescent COVID-19.

The CDR3 spells CASSWDSRNPLSSYEQYF. The CDR3 DNA is TGCGCCAGCAGCTGGGACAGCAGAAATCCACTTAGCTCCTACGAGCAGTACTTC. The chain links TRBV5-1 to TRBJ2-7; 7 bases fit TRBD1. Per the germline V gene, CDR1 is SGHRS and CDR2 is YFSETQ. Germline trimming cut 3 bases from V and 0 bases from J; bases unmatched to any gene: 15. The CDR3 runs 18 residues.

The rearrangement joins TRBV4-3 to TRBJ1-2, with a tentative D call TRBD1 (5 bases). The V end was cut by 4 bases, the J end by 4 bases, with 13 bases between. The CDR3 consists of 14 residues. Germline values: CDR1 LGHNA, CDR2 YSLEER. CDR3 DNA sequence: TGCGCCAGCAGCCGCAACTCAGGGATCTATGGCTACACCTTC. Residues: CASSRNSGIYGYTF.

The chain couples TRBV30 to TRBJ1-1; TRBD1 matches 8 bases. With 5 bases clipped from V and 1 base from J, the junction kept 9 bases outside the gene matches. Germline CDR1 is GTSNPN and CDR2 is SVGIG (reference sequence). The CDR3 contains 15 residues. CDR3: CAWRTKQGENTEAFF. The CDR3 DNA reads TGTGCCTGGCGAACTAAACAGGGGGAGAACACTGAAGCTTTCTTT.

V and J are TRBV5-1 and TRBJ1-1; 8 nucleotides agree with TRBD1. The CDR3 runs 16 residues. V trimming: 2 bases; J trimming: 1 base; junction bases outside the gene matches: 7. The germline V gene encodes CDR1 SGHRS and CDR2 YFSETQ. The CDR3 DNA reads as TGCGCCAGCAGCTTCGAAACCGGGACAGGGAACACTGAAGCTTTCTTT. It translates to CASSFETGTGNTEAFF.

The chain combines TRBV27 with TRBJ2-7; maybe TRBD2 (6 bases). V dropped 5 bases and J dropped 1 base, with 24 bases sitting between them. Germline CDR1 MNHEY, CDR2 SMNVEV (reference sequence). The CDR3 spans 18 residues. The CDR3 sequence is CASSPPLAGSPPSYEQYF. CDR3 nucleotide sequence: TGTGCCAGCAGTCCACCGCTCGCGGGGTCTCCTCCGTCCTACGAGCAGTACTTC.

The chain is built from TRBV14 and TRBJ1-2; D not resolved. CDR1 SGHDN and CDR2 FVKESK come from the germline V gene. This CDR3 has 14 residues. V dropped 0 bases and J dropped 8 bases, with 13 bases sitting between them. The DNA for the CDR3 is TGTGCCAGCAGCCAAGATATACCGGGTCCAGGCTACACCTTC. It is translated as CASSQDIPGPGYTF.

The chain joins TRBV19 to TRBJ2-7; 9 nucleotides match TRBD1. CDR3 length equals 15 residues. Germline-derived CDR1 and CDR2 are LNHDA and SQIVND (reference sequence). Trimming cost V 7 bases and J 1 base; bases outside gene matches: 8. The DNA for the CDR3 is TGTGCCAGTAACTGGGACAGGGAGGTATCCTACGAGCAGTACTTC. As protein: CASNWDREVSYEQYF.

The J gene is TRBJ1-6, the V gene TRBV9; D not certain. The V and J ends lost 5 bases and 6 bases respectively, with 12 bases between them. The CDR3 runs to 14 residues. The germline CDR1 and CDR2 sequences are SGDLS and YYNGEE. Here the CDR3 reads CASSGPDLNSPLHF. For the CDR3, the DNA is TGTGCCAGCAGTGGGCCCGATCTTAATTCACCCCTCCACTTT.

V usage is TRBV10-2 and J usage is TRBJ2-1, with D uncertain. This CDR3 is built from 18 residues. Germline-derived CDR1 and CDR2 are WSHSY and SAAADI. The V end lost 8 bases, the J end lost 0 bases, and 23 bases lay between the germline ends. The CDR3 coding sequence is TGCGCCAGCGGCGGAACCAGTCCCTCGGTTGGCTCCTACAATGAGCAGTTCTTC. As protein: CASGGTSPSVGSYNEQFF.

This clone was counted once. The genes are TRBV5-1 and TRBJ2-1, with 9 positions matching TRBD2. This CDR3 has 15 amino acids. V dropped 3 bases and J dropped 7; count of bases not matched to a gene: 8. In germline, CDR1 is SGHRS, CDR2 YFSETQ. The CDR3, as DNA: TGCGCCAGCAGCTCTCGACTAGCGGTAGGTAATGAGCAGTTCTTC. Protein product: CASSSRLAVGNEQFF.

This chain joins TRBV11-2 and TRBJ1-3; D remains unclear. V lost 1 base and J 0 bases, leaving 7 bases between the germline ends. The CDR3 consists of 15 residues. Germline V gives CDR1 SGHAT, CDR2 FQNNGV. CDR3 DNA: TGTGCCAGCAGCTTAGCCGGAGACTCTGGAAACACCATATATTTT. Translation gives CASSLAGDSGNTIYF.

The V gene is TRBV12-3 or TRBV12-4, the J gene TRBJ1-1; 7 nucleotides line up with TRBD1. J lost 9 bases, V lost 5 bases, and 3 bases had no gene match. This CDR3 region has 11 residues. CDR3 nucleotides: TGTGCCAGCAGTAGACAGGGTAAAGCTTTCTTT. It codes for CASSRQGKAFF.

This chain connects TRBV27 to TRBJ2-6; D remains ambiguous. The germline V and J ends were trimmed by 6 bases and 0 bases, with 6 bases remaining between them. Per germline, CDR1 MNHEY and CDR2 SMNVEV (reference sequence). This CDR3 region has 14 residues. The CDR3 reads CASRLLSGANVLTF. In DNA, the CDR3 is TGTGCCAGCAGGTTACTCTCTGGGGCCAACGTCCTGACTTTC.

The chain carries TRBV11-2 and TRBJ2-7; TRBD1 might be the D (5 bases). The CDR3 is 13 residues long. V was pared by 4 bases and J by 1 base, with 8 bases between. Germline CDR1 SGHAT, CDR2 FQNNGV. CDR3 residues: CASSSRVSYEQYF. In nucleotides, the CDR3 is TGTGCCAGCAGCTCCAGGGTATCCTACGAGCAGTACTTC.

The J gene is TRBJ1-4, the V gene TRBV10-3; no clear D gene. Per the germline V gene, CDR1 is ENHRY and CDR2 is SYGVKD. V was shortened by 10 bases and J by 5 bases, with 14 bases between the two germline ends. The CDR3 is 13 residues long. The CDR3 DNA follows: TGTGCCAGCGCCTTTCGGAGGAATGAAAAACTGTTTTTT. It encodes CASAFRRNEKLFF.

In nucleotides, the CDR3 is TGTGCCAGCAGTGAAGTACTAGCGGGGGGGATCTACGAGCAGTACTTC. Its protein product is CASSEVLAGGIYEQYF. V and J are TRBV6-1 and TRBJ2-7, with 13 bases that match TRBD2. CDR3 length equals 16 residues. From germline, CDR1 is MNHNS and CDR2 SASEGT. Trimming took 1 base from V and 3 from J; bases not matched to a gene: 3.

This clone was counted a few times. The CDR3 sequence: CASSIDWGTRNQPQHF. The CDR3 coding sequence is TGTGCCAGTAGTATAGATTGGGGGACAAGAAATCAGCCCCAGCATTTT. The V gene is TRBV19, the J gene TRBJ1-5, with a weak D call TRBD1 (6 bases). Germline CDR1 is LNHDA and CDR2 is SQIVND (reference sequence). Trimming removed 0 bases from V and 4 bases from J, with 13 bases in between. This CDR3 has 16 amino acids.

This chain connects TRBV7-3 to TRBJ2-1, with 12 bases matching TRBD2. Germline trimming cut 4 bases from V and 6 bases from J; bases unmatched to any gene: 4. The germline V gene encodes CDR1 SGHTA and CDR2 FQGTGA. The CDR3 contains 15 residues. CDR3 coding DNA: TGTGCCAGCAGCTGGGGACTAGCGGGTGCCAATGAGCAGTTCTTC. Protein product: CASSWGLAGANEQFF.

This rearrangement joins TRBV5-1 to TRBJ2-3; tentatively, D is TRBD2 (5 bases). From germline, CDR1 is SGHRS and CDR2 YFSETQ. V lost 0 bases and J lost 8, with 10 bases in between. The CDR3 runs 13 residues. CDR3 sequence: CASSLDVAGTQYF. DNA of the CDR3: TGCGCCAGCAGCTTGGACGTGGCGGGTACGCAGTATTTT.

V and J are TRBV6-6 and TRBJ2-3; 11 bases map to TRBD2. Germline lookup yields CDR1 MNHNY and CDR2 SVGAGI (reference sequence). The CDR3 contains 19 residues. V gave up 6 bases and J gave up 5 bases; unmatched junction bases: 19. The CDR3 DNA is TGTGCCAGCAGCCGAAACGCCCTAGCGGGGGGTCTAAGAAGAGATACGCAGTATTTT. Translation gives CASSRNALAGGLRRDTQYF.

This chain connects TRBV6-2 or TRBV6-3 to TRBJ1-5; the D is unclear. The germline V gene encodes CDR1 MNHEY and CDR2 SVGEGT. V was clipped by 5 bases and J by 5 bases, with 7 bases between them. This CDR3 region has 12 residues. CDR3 residues: CASSTSHQPQHF. In DNA, the CDR3 is TGTGCCAGCAGTACCAGTCATCAGCCCCAGCATTTT.

V and J are TRBV10-3 and TRBJ1-6, with D tentatively TRBD1 (5 bases). Trimming cost V 3 bases and J 5 bases, with 14 bases left between them. This CDR3 has 16 amino acids. The germline gives CDR1 ENHRY, CDR2 SYGVKD. The CDR3 loop is CAISDPTQGDNSPLHF. CDR3 nucleotide sequence: TGTGCCATCAGTGACCCAACCCAGGGTGATAATTCACCCCTCCACTTT.

The rearrangement links TRBV5-6 to TRBJ2-3; 12 bases match TRBD2. CDR1 and CDR2 (germline): SGHDT, YYEEEE. The CDR3 loop spans 18 amino acids. Trimming at V came to 4 bases and at J to 10 bases, leaving 19 bases not matched to a gene. The CDR3 sequence is CASSQELAGGHVGSAQYF. CDR3 bases: TGTGCCAGCAGCCAGGAACTAGCGGGGGGCCACGTCGGGTCGGCGCAGTATTTT.

This sequence joins TRBV11-3 and TRBJ2-2; D possibly corresponds to TRBD2 (6 bases). Trimming left V 2 bases short and J 6 bases short, with 10 bases between. CDR3 length: 14 residues. Germline V gene data show CDR1 as SGHNT and CDR2 as YENEEA. CDR3 nucleotide sequence: TGTGCCAGCAGCTTACTAGGGGAGGCCGGGGAGCTGTTTTTT. This encodes CASSLLGEAGELFF.

This chain connects TRBV27 to TRBJ1-2; 8 bases fit TRBD1. Germline V CDR1 and CDR2: MNHEY, SMNVEV (reference sequence). Trimming cost V 3 bases and J 8 bases; bases outside gene matches: 5. The CDR3 has 13 amino acids. DNA of the CDR3: TGTGCCAGCAGTTTCGACAGGGGATACGGCTACACCTTC. Translated, it gives CASSFDRGYGYTF.

The chain uses TRBV3-1 (or the pseudogene TRBV3-2) and TRBJ2-1; tentatively, D is TRBD1 (6 bases). The CDR3 runs to 16 residues. Germline values: CDR1 LGHDT, CDR2 YNNKEL (reference sequence). The ends were cut back, 4 bases at V and 6 bases at J, with 19 bases in the middle. The CDR3 DNA reads TGTGCCAGCAGCCTCATTGGGGGCCCTCGGGGCAATGAGCAGTTCTTC. As protein: CASSLIGGPRGNEQFF.

The chain recombines TRBV2 with TRBJ2-7, with 8 bases fitting TRBD1. V was clipped by 5 bases and J by 3 bases; unmatched bases: 9. The CDR3 is 15 residues long. Germline assignment: CDR1 SNHLY and CDR2 FYNNEI. In DNA, the CDR3 is TGTGCCAGCAGTCTCGCGTCAGGGGGCAGCTACGAGCAGTACTTC. Its translation: CASSLASGGSYEQYF.

The V call is TRBV30, the J call TRBJ2-7; 7 bases match TRBD1. This CDR3 is built from 15 residues. Losses at the gene ends were 4 bases for V and 2 bases for J; bases not matched to a gene: 11. CDR1 and CDR2 (germline): GTSNPN, SVGIG (reference sequence). CDR3 DNA: TGTGCCTGGATCGCCGGGACAGAGGATCCCTACGAGCAGTACTTC. Residues: CAWIAGTEDPYEQYF.